Listed here is a single T cell receptor beta chain. Its antigen is unknown. The junction shows a germline mismatch at one end, possibly a read error. The entry originates in a study of cytomegalovirus exposure and HLA in healthy donors. Study-wide findings and caveats: Analysis performed later found roughly 18,000 TCR beta sequences associated with HLA alleles at 0.05 false discovery rate. Cytomegalovirus-associated TCR beta chains were listed, numbering under 200.

This PCR relied on a set of 60 Vbeta primers and 13 Jbeta primers. In the original processing: About 11 million of the about 80 million unique TCR beta chains counted in a later analysis were shared. Only in-frame clones appear in the TCRdb table, and some are missing; sequencing was by immunoSEQ multiplex PCR. Clone size and V and J calls were adopted from that table, with D and trimming inferred from the DNA. The repertoire table contains tens of thousands of clones. CDR1 is SGHRS and CDR2 is YFSETQ in the germline V gene. The CDR3 length is 16 residues. J is TRBJ1-5 and V is TRBV5-1, with TRBD1 matching over 9 bases. Sequenced material: PBMCs. The receptor's source is a man aged 50 to 60 in good health and CMV-seronegative. CDR3 amino acids: CASSPGGTGGNQHQHF. The CDR3 DNA reads TGCGCCAGCAGCCCCGGGGGAACAGGGGGCAATCAGCACCAGCATTTT.